A single TCR beta chain is shown here with its context. Its antigen is unknown. For the second PCR, which ran for roughly 7 to 11 cycles, a sample-barcoded 5' primer and a J-beta primer mix were used. TCRdb called the 5' RACE reads again in MiXCR, with one record for every CDR3 protein. The sample gives about 1.4 million distinct CDR3 sequences, roughly 60% of which show up once; 6.5% to 8.5% is in the top ten. This sample is drawn from a study of blood T cells in healthy people across ages. The study, taken as a whole, reports: The authors considered diversity estimates from one million T cells to be underestimates.

Trimming removed 0 bases from V and 6 bases from J; junction bases left unmatched: 15. The CDR3 is 19 residues long. The germline gives CDR1 MNHEY, CDR2 SVGAGI. Sample: blood. This chain links TRBV6-5 with TRBJ2-1; 9 bases match TRBD2. The receptor's source is a man aged 18 to 35 in good health. In DNA, the CDR3 is TGTGCCAGCAGTTACTCGAGTAGCGGGAGCGGGGGGTCGGGCAATGAGCAGTTCTTC. Encoded protein: CASSYSSSGSGGSGNEQFF.